Listed below are T cell receptor beta chains from one sample, sequenced in a study of T cells in Graves' hyperthyroidism and ophthalmopathy. TCRdb fed the multiplex PCR reads into MiXCR, producing one record per CDR3 protein. The sample has under 550,000 distinct CDR3 sequences, roughly 15% seen once. The specimen sequenced was blood. Source of these receptors: a woman aged 18-30 years with Graves' hyperthyroidism. The CDR3 runs from the conserved cysteine through the conserved F or W. D genes are given only for firm matches. The size of a clone is reported for some rows only, either as once, few or many, or as a class for expanded clones.

J: TRBJ1-4
D: .
size: many
V: TRBV28
CDR3: CASSHSGEKNEKLFF
DNA: TGTGCCAGCAGCCATTCAGGGGAGAAGAATGAAAAACTGTTTTTT

J: TRBJ1-1
D: TRBD1
size: many
V: TRBV3-1
CDR3: CASSLGQGARTEAFF
DNA: TGTGCCAGCAGCCTCGGACAGGGGGCGCGAACTGAAGCTTTCTTT

J: TRBJ2-1
D: TRBD2
size: .
V: TRBV20-1
CDR3: CSAKTSPLGSDEQFF
DNA: TGCAGTGCTAAGACTAGCCCCCTTGGATCGGATGAGCAGTTCTTC

J: TRBJ2-5
D: TRBD2
size: many
V: TRBV5-1
CDR3: CASSWTSGNIQETQYF
DNA: TGCGCCAGCAGCTGGACTAGCGGGAATATCCAAGAGACCCAGTACTTC

J: TRBJ2-7
D: .
size: few
V: TRBV6-1
CDR3: CASSDARGYEQYF
DNA: TGTGCCAGCAGCGACGCCAGGGGCTACGAGCAGTACTTC

J: TRBJ2-1
D: TRBD2
size: many
V: TRBV7-9
CDR3: CASSTSAGAYNEQFF
DNA: TGTGCCAGCAGCACCTCAGCGGGGGCCTACAATGAGCAGTTCTTC

J: TRBJ2-7
D: TRBD2
size: .
V: TRBV7-2
CDR3: CASSLSGGGLGYEQYF
DNA: TGTGCCAGCAGCTTATCGGGGGGAGGGCTAGGGTACGAGCAGTACTTC

J: TRBJ1-1
D: .
size: few
V: TRBV10-3
CDR3: CAISVKVNTEAFF
DNA: TGTGCCATCAGTGTTAAGGTGAACACTGAAGCTTTCTTT

J: TRBJ1-1
D: TRBD1
size: few
V: TRBV6-1
CDR3: CASRRTGGEWTEAFF
DNA: TGTGCCAGCAGAAGGACAGGGGGCGAGTGGACTGAAGCTTTCTTT

J: TRBJ2-4
D: .
size: many
V: TRBV28
CDR3: CASRGRDKGNIQYF
DNA: TGTGCCAGCAGGGGAAGGGACAAAGGAAACATTCAGTACTTC

J: TRBJ2-7
D: TRBD2
size: .
V: TRBV15
CDR3: CATSREGRELGEQYF
DNA: TGTGCCACCAGCAGAGAAGGGCGGGAGCTAGGCGAGCAGTACTTC

J: TRBJ2-7
D: TRBD2
size: .
V: TRBV28
CDR3: CASRVPGTSGRYEQYF
DNA: TGTGCCAGCAGGGTACCCGGGACTAGCGGGAGATACGAGCAGTACTTC

J: TRBJ2-7
D: .
size: few
V: TRBV27
CDR3: CASSLSLGSYEQYF
DNA: TGTGCCAGCAGTTTATCACTAGGATCCTACGAGCAGTACTTC

J: TRBJ2-1
D: TRBD2
size: .
V: TRBV11-2
CDR3: CAGTLAGGPGNEQFF
DNA: TGTGCCGGCACCTTAGCGGGAGGGCCCGGTAATGAGCAGTTCTTC

J: TRBJ2-5
D: .
size: many
V: TRBV3-1
CDR3: CASSQERETQYF
DNA: TGTGCCAGCAGCCAGGAACGGGAGACCCAGTACTTC

J: TRBJ2-7
D: TRBD2
size: few
V: TRBV9
CDR3: CASSLGLAGGAYEQYF
DNA: TGTGCCAGCAGCTTAGGACTAGCGGGAGGCGCATACGAGCAGTACTTC

J: TRBJ2-7
D: TRBD1
size: many
V: TRBV30
CDR3: CAARQGPHEQYF
DNA: TGTGCCGCGAGACAGGGGCCCCACGAGCAGTACTTC

J: TRBJ2-3
D: .
size: many
V: TRBV2
CDR3: CASTQTVSTDTQYF
DNA: TGTGCCAGCACCCAGACAGTCAGCACAGATACGCAGTATTTT

J: TRBJ2-7
D: .
size: many
V: TRBV9
CDR3: CASSVAQGEQYF
DNA: TGTGCCAGCAGCGTAGCTCAAGGCGAGCAGTACTTC

J: TRBJ2-7
D: TRBD2
size: many
V: TRBV6-1
CDR3: CASMGLAGTREQYF
DNA: TGTGCCAGCATGGGACTAGCGGGAACCAGGGAGCAGTACTTC

J: TRBJ2-1
D: .
size: many
V: TRBV12-3/TRBV12-4
CDR3: CASSFGGLYNEQFF
DNA: TGTGCCAGCAGTTTCGGCGGGCTCTACAATGAGCAGTTCTTC

J: TRBJ2-7
D: .
size: many
V: TRBV18
CDR3: CASSPPRGYEQYF
DNA: TGTGCCAGCTCCCCCCCCAGAGGCTACGAGCAGTACTTC

J: TRBJ1-2
D: .
size: few
V: TRBV9
CDR3: CASSVGRGTRYGYTF
DNA: TGTGCCAGCAGCGTAGGAAGGGGGACCCGCTATGGCTACACCTTC

J: TRBJ2-1
D: TRBD2
size: many
V: TRBV27
CDR3: CASSKGLAVRRSYNEQFF
DNA: TGTGCCAGCAGTAAGGGACTAGCGGTCCGGCGATCCTACAATGAGCAGTTCTTC

J: TRBJ2-5
D: .
size: many
V: TRBV5-4
CDR3: CASSLEGGRQETQYF
DNA: TGTGCCAGCAGCTTGGAAGGGGGAAGGCAAGAGACCCAGTACTTC

J: TRBJ2-1
D: TRBD2
size: .
V: TRBV7-2
CDR3: CASSFLAGTPYNEQFF
DNA: TGTGCCAGCAGTTTCCTAGCGGGCACCCCCTACAATGAGCAGTTCTTC

J: TRBJ2-1
D: .
size: few
V: TRBV6-1
CDR3: CASSESILGEQFF
DNA: TGTGCCAGCAGTGAATCTATCTTAGGGGAGCAGTTCTTC

J: TRBJ2-7
D: .
size: many
V: TRBV6-5
CDR3: CASSYGEGSNEQYF
DNA: TGTGCCAGCAGTTACGGGGAAGGGTCCAACGAGCAGTACTTC

J: TRBJ1-2
D: .
size: many
V: TRBV7-8
CDR3: CASSLEPVYGYTF
DNA: TGTGCCAGCAGCTTAGAGCCGGTCTATGGCTACACCTTC

J: TRBJ1-1
D: .
size: many
V: TRBV12-3/TRBV12-4
CDR3: CASSSRKGGGTEAFF
DNA: TGTGCCAGCAGTTCCCGAAAGGGGGGGGGCACTGAAGCTTTCTTT

J: TRBJ2-1
D: .
size: many
V: TRBV6-1
CDR3: CASSEALRGDNEQFF
DNA: TGTGCCAGCAGTGAAGCGCTTAGGGGGGACAATGAGCAGTTCTTC

J: TRBJ2-7
D: TRBD2
size: many
V: TRBV7-3
CDR3: CASSLAGTSGRYYEQYF
DNA: TGTGCCAGCAGCTTAGCTGGGACTAGCGGGCGCTACTACGAGCAGTACTTC

J: TRBJ1-5
D: TRBD1
size: few
V: TRBV6-2/TRBV6-3
CDR3: CASKRTGTLNQPQHF
DNA: TGTGCCAGCAAACGGACAGGGACCCTCAATCAGCCCCAGCATTTT

J: TRBJ1-1
D: .
size: many
V: TRBV10-1
CDR3: CAHYPRTDEMNTEAFF
DNA: TGCGCCCACTATCCAAGGACTGACGAGATGAACACTGAAGCTTTCTTT

J: TRBJ2-5
D: .
size: many
V: TRBV11-1
CDR3: CASGVAETQYF
DNA: TGTGCCAGCGGGGTGGCAGAGACCCAGTACTTC

J: TRBJ2-7
D: TRBD2
size: .
V: TRBV28
CDR3: CASSPLRPASGSFEQYF
DNA: TGTGCCAGCTCTCCCCTCAGGCCGGCTAGCGGGAGTTTCGAGCAGTACTTC

J: TRBJ2-7
D: .
size: many
V: TRBV6-1
CDR3: CASIDSSYEQYF
DNA: TGTGCCAGCATAGACTCCTCCTACGAGCAGTACTTC

J: TRBJ2-1
D: TRBD2
size: few
V: TRBV5-6
CDR3: CASSLLLAGVDEQFF
DNA: TGTGCCAGCAGCTTGTTGTTAGCGGGAGTGGATGAGCAGTTCTTC

J: TRBJ1-2
D: .
size: few
V: TRBV5-1
CDR3: CASSQDAGNYGYTF
DNA: TGCGCCAGCAGCCAGGACGCCGGCAACTATGGCTACACCTTC

J: TRBJ2-7
D: .
size: .
V: TRBV2
CDR3: CASSPLSGYEQYF
DNA: TGTGCCAGCAGTCCCCTAAGCGGCTACGAGCAGTACTTC

J: TRBJ2-7
D: TRBD2
size: many
V: TRBV10-3
CDR3: CAITPTGVTSGISYEQYF
DNA: TGTGCCATCACTCCCACTGGGGTGACTAGCGGGATCTCCTACGAGCAGTACTTC